Below are 11 T cell receptor beta chains sequenced from a single sample in a study of T cell responses to AZD1222 COVID-19 vaccine. The table came from immunoSEQ multiplex PCR; TCRdb's copy has only in-frame clones and leaves some out. Of roughly 87,000 clones detected, roughly 90% appear once; the ten largest clones hold less than 9%. The sequences come from peripheral blood, collected 28 days after the second AZD1222 dose. These receptors were collected from an adult who received the AZD1222 COVID-19 vaccine.

The rearrangement links TRBV6-5 to TRBJ1-4, with D possibly being TRBD1 (5 bases). The germline V gene encodes CDR1 MNHEY and CDR2 SVGAGI. The CDR3 runs to 15 residues. V lost 5 bases to trimming and J lost 4 bases, with 14 bases between them. CDR3 DNA sequence: TGTGCCAGCAGTCTCCTTCAGGGAAGTAATGAAAAACTGTTTTTT. Residues: CASSLLQGSNEKLFF.

This chain connects TRBV29-1 to TRBJ1-1, with TRBD1 as a possible D gene (6 bases). The germline V and J ends were trimmed by 2 bases and 7 bases, with 17 bases remaining between them. Germline lookup yields CDR1 SQVTM and CDR2 ANQGSEA. The CDR3 runs to 14 residues. The CDR3: CSVEWIRGIHEAFF. As DNA, the CDR3 is TGCAGCGTTGAATGGATCAGGGGTATTCATGAAGCTTTCTTT. Looking up the rest from reference TRBV29-1 and TRBJ1-1 gives the full variable domain: SAVISQKPSRDICQRGTSLTIQCQVDSQVTMMFWYRQQPGQSLTLIATANQGSEATYESGFVIDKFPISRPNLTFSTLTVSNMSPEDSSIYLCSVEWIRGIHEAFFGQGTRLTVV.

The gene calls are TRBV11-2 and TRBJ2-3; the match to TRBD2 covers 10 bases. The CDR3 is made up of 15 amino acids. Trimming cost V 5 bases and J 4 bases; bases outside gene matches: 6. Per the germline V gene, CDR1 is SGHAT and CDR2 is FQNNGV. CDR3 in amino acids: CASSPLAGVPDTQYF. CDR3 nucleotides: TGTGCCAGCAGCCCCCTAGCGGGAGTTCCAGATACGCAGTATTTT.

The genes are TRBV18 and TRBJ1-3, with D maybe TRBD1 (6 bases). With 2 bases removed from V and 1 base from J, the gap between germline ends came to 18 bases. Germline V gene lookup returns CDR1 KGHSH and CDR2 LQKENI. This CDR3 is 18 amino acids long. The CDR3 here is CASSPALGGIFSGNTIYF. CDR3 bases: TGTGCCAGCTCACCAGCGCTAGGGGGAATTTTTTCTGGAAACACCATATATTTT.

J is TRBJ1-5 and V is TRBV20-1; D unresolved. Germline V gene data show CDR1 as DFQATT and CDR2 as SNEGSKA (reference sequence). This CDR3 comprises 13 residues. Trimming removed 3 bases at V and 4 bases at J, with 10 bases between. In nucleotides, the CDR3 is TGCAGTGCTAGTTCAGTCATAAATCAGCCCCAGCATTTT. Its translation: CSASSVINQPQHF.

J is TRBJ1-1 and V is TRBV18, with TRBD1 matching over 8 bases. The germline gives CDR1 KGHSH, CDR2 LQKENI. The CDR3 length is 16 residues. V trimming: 3 bases; J trimming: 0 bases; junction bases outside the gene matches: 6. DNA for the CDR3: TGTGCCAGCTCACCTAGGCAGGGGGCAATGAACACTGAAGCTTTCTTT. It encodes CASSPRQGAMNTEAFF.

Remarks on this clone: Other DNA sequences within the sample encode an identical CDR3. V usage is TRBV20-1 and J usage is TRBJ2-7, with D uncertain. The germline V and J ends were trimmed by 0 bases and 6 bases, with 6 bases remaining between them. The CDR3 totals 11 residues. Germline loops: CDR1 DFQATT, CDR2 SNEGSKA (reference sequence). Here the CDR3 DNA reads TGCAGTGCTAGAGATTTGGGCGAGCAGTACTTC. The encoded protein is CSARDLGEQYF.

The chain has TRBV3-1 (or the pseudogene TRBV3-2) and TRBJ1-1; D may be TRBD1 (5 bases). The CDR3 contains 12 residues. Trimming cost V 7 bases and J 10 bases, with 16 bases left between them. Germline-derived CDR1 and CDR2 are LGHDT and YNNKEL (reference sequence). The DNA of the CDR3 is TGTGCCAGCAACCTCTTTGGCAGGGCAGCTTTCTTT. This sequence encodes CASNLFGRAAFF.

This clone was seen a single time. CDR3 DNA: TGTGCCAGCAGCATACAGGGGGCTTACGGGGAGCTGTTTTTT. This gives the protein CASSIQGAYGELFF. The chain combines TRBV7-2 with TRBJ2-2, with TRBD1 matching over 9 bases. The CDR3 loop spans 14 amino acids. The V gene's germline CDR1 is SGHTA and CDR2 FQGNSA. V trimming: 5 bases; J trimming: 7 bases; junction bases outside the gene matches: 5.

The CDR3 DNA reads as TGTGCCAGCAGCTTGGAGGGTAGCTCCTACGAGCAGTACTTC. Translation gives CASSLEGSSYEQYF. The V call is TRBV7-6, the J call TRBJ2-7; a weak D match, TRBD2 (6 bases). The germline CDR1 and CDR2 sequences are SGHVS and FNYEAQ. This CDR3 is 14 amino acids long. The ends were cut back, 3 bases at V and 0 bases at J, with 9 bases in the middle.

V gene TRBV12-3 or TRBV12-4 combines with J gene TRBJ1-2, with a possible D match to TRBD1 (6 bases). CDR3 length equals 13 residues. Trimming left V 3 bases short and J 5 bases short, with 10 bases between. CDR3: CASSFGTLYGYTF. The CDR3 DNA reads TGTGCCAGCAGTTTCGGGACATTGTATGGCTACACCTTC.